A selection of T cell receptor beta chains follows, all from one sample in a study of neurological immune-mediated disorders. TCRdb passed the 5' RACE reads through MiXCR, listing each CDR3 protein once. The sample lists approximately 70,000 distinct CDR3 sequences, approximately 4.6% seen once, with 2.2% in the top ten. The source material was PBMCs. The receptors come from a woman aged 70 to 79 with multiple sclerosis. Each CDR3 is given with its conserved first and last residue. D genes are given only for firm matches. Clone size is not always given. Where it is, it says once, few, many or a class for expanded clones.

clone size	V gene	D gene	J gene	CDR3 DNA	CDR3 protein
many	TRBV7-9	TRBD2	TRBJ2-5	TGTGCCAGCAGCTTAACTAACGCGGGAGGAGAGACCCAGTACTTC	CASSLTNAGGETQYF
many	TRBV7-2	.	TRBJ1-1	TGTGCCAGCAGCAGACAGGTAGCTACTACGAACACTGAAGCTTTCTTT	CASSRQVATTNTEAFF
many	TRBV12-3/TRBV12-4	.	TRBJ1-5	TGTGCCAGCAGTTTAGGGGGAGGCAATCAGCCCCAGCATTTT	CASSLGGGNQPQHF
many	TRBV7-8	.	TRBJ1-1	TGTGCCAGCAGCTTAGACAGGGACCATTATAACATGAACACTGAAGCTTTCTTT	CASSLDRDHYNMNTEAFF
many	TRBV7-2	.	TRBJ2-7	TGTGCCAGCAGCTTAGGGGGGCAGAGAGAGCAGTACTTC	CASSLGGQREQYF
many	TRBV5-1	TRBD1	TRBJ2-5	TGCGCCAGCAGGTCCGGGACAGGGGGCATTGGAGAGACCCAGTACTTC	CASRSGTGGIGETQYF
few	TRBV20-1	.	TRBJ1-5	TGCAGTGCTAGCGAACCCGGGACGGAGCCCCAGCATTTT	CSASEPGTEPQHF
few	TRBV5-5	TRBD2	TRBJ2-1	TGTGCCAGCAGCCTAGGGTCTAGCGGGAGGGGTAATGAGCAGTTCTTC	CASSLGSSGRGNEQFF
many	TRBV29-1	TRBD2	TRBJ2-7	TGCAGCGCCTCCCAAGGGACTAGCGCGCCCTACGAGCAGTACTTC	CSASQGTSAPYEQYF
many	TRBV5-1	.	TRBJ2-5	TGCGCCAGCAGCTCCGGACACGGTGGAGAGACCCAGTACTTC	CASSSGHGGETQYF
many	TRBV12-3/TRBV12-4	.	TRBJ1-2	TGTGCCAGCAGTTTAGGGGTATTCGATGGCTACACCTTC	CASSLGVFDGYTF
many	TRBV7-2	.	TRBJ2-1	TGTGCCAGCAGCTTAGTTGAGTGGCCTACTAATGAGCAGTTCTTC	CASSLVEWPTNEQFF
many	TRBV6-5	.	TRBJ1-1	TGTGCCAGCAGTTACTGGGACCTGAGGGGCACTGAAGCTTTCTTT	CASSYWDLRGTEAFF
many	TRBV7-9	.	TRBJ2-2	TGTGCCAGCAGAACTGGAGAGGGGGACACCGGGGAGCTGTTTTTT	CASRTGEGDTGELFF
many	TRBV20-1	TRBD2	TRBJ2-1	TGCAGTGCTCGTACCGGTAGCGGGGGTTACAATGAGCAGTTCTTC	CSARTGSGGYNEQFF
many	TRBV27	.	TRBJ2-7	TGTGCCAGCAGTCTCCTAGGGCCCTACGAGCAGTACTTC	CASSLLGPYEQYF
.	TRBV27	.	TRBJ1-6	TGTGCCAGCAGTTTAGGTCAGCTGGAGAATTCACCCCTCAACTTT	CASSLGQLENSPLNF
many	TRBV20-1	.	TRBJ2-1	TGCAGTGCTAGAGATCTTCGGGGAAACTACAATGAGCAGTTCTTC	CSARDLRGNYNEQFF
many	TRBV20-1	.	TRBJ1-6	TGCAGTGCTAGAGATCAGGGGTTGATTTCACCCCTCCACTTT	CSARDQGLISPLHF
many	TRBV5-1	.	TRBJ1-2	TGCGCCAGCAGCTTGGTCAGAGTCTATGGCTACACCTTC	CASSLVRVYGYTF
.	TRBV10-2	.	TRBJ2-3	TGCGCCAGCAGTGAGCGCCAGTATTTT	CASSERQYF
many	TRBV3-1	TRBD2	TRBJ2-7	TGTGCCAGCAGCCAAGAAGGGTGGTCGCGGGAGAGAGCCTACGAGCAGTACTTC	CASSQEGWSRERAYEQYF
many	TRBV18	.	TRBJ2-7	TGTGCCAGCTCACCTGGACACCGCTACGAGCAGTACTTC	CASSPGHRYEQYF
many	TRBV2	TRBD1	TRBJ2-6	TGTGCCAGCAAGGGACAGGTCGATTGGGCCAACGTCCTGACTTTC	CASKGQVDWANVLTF
many	TRBV3-1	.	TRBJ1-6	TGTGCCAGCAGCCAAGCCTATAATTCACCCCTCCACTTT	CASSQAYNSPLHF
many	TRBV4-1	TRBD1	TRBJ2-7	TGCGCCAGCAGCCAAGGGGGGACAGCTCTTTACGAGCAGTACTTC	CASSQGGTALYEQYF
many	TRBV29-1	.	TRBJ2-5	TGCAGCGTTGAAGACGGCAGGGACCAAGAGACCCAGTACTTC	CSVEDGRDQETQYF
many	TRBV19	.	TRBJ2-7	TGTGCCAGTAGTATAGATCCGGTCAGCGGAACCTACGAGCAGTACTTC	CASSIDPVSGTYEQYF
many	TRBV3-1	.	TRBJ2-7	TGTGCCAGCAGCCAAGACAGGGTATCTTCCTACGAGCAGTACTTC	CASSQDRVSSYEQYF